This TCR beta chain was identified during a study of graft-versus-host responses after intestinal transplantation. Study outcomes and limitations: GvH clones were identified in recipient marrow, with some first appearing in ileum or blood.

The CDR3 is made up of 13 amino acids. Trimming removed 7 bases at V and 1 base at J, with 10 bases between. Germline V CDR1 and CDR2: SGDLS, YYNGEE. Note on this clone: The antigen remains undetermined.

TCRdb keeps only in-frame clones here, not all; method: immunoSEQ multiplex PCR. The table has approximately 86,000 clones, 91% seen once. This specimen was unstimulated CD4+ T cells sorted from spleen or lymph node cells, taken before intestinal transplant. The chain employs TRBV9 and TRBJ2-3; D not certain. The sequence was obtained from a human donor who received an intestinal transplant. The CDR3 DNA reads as TGTGCCAGCCGACGGAGCGGCACAGATACGCAGTATTTT. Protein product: CASRRSGTDTQYF.